This T cell receptor beta chain is from a study of preoperative IRX-2 immunotherapy in early breast cancer. Germline lookup yields CDR1 MDHEN and CDR2 SYDVKM. V gave up 7 bases and J gave up 8 bases; unmatched junction bases: 10. This CDR3 has 13 residues. Produced via immunoSEQ multiplex PCR; TCRdb's table is partial and in-frame only. The table lists tens of thousands of clones, about four fifths of them singletons. Noted treatment: preoperative locoregional IRX-2 cytokine immunotherapy. Samples came from a phase Ib trial of preoperative locoregional IRX-2 cytokine immunotherapy. The J gene is TRBJ1-2, the V gene TRBV28, with TRBD1 matching over 7 bases. This clonotype was sampled from a human donor with breast cancer. The sample in question was lymph node tissue, obtained after IRX-2 immunotherapy. As DNA, the CDR3 is TGTGCCAGCACTACACTTCAGGGGGGCGGCTACACCTTC. This gives the protein CASTTLQGGGYTF.